Sequencing of this TCR beta chain was carried out in a study of CD8 T cells in ankylosing spondylitis (dated by TCRdb to about 2017). About the study as a whole: The study profiled T cell receptor beta repertoires in healthy donors and ankylosing spondylitis patients to find disease-linked TCR variants. The whole study cohort included over a hundred healthy donors and under 30 ankylosing spondylitis patients. Peripheral blood samples were taken, and synovial fluid was additionally collected from ankylosing spondylitis patients. Overall study outcomes, separate from this receptor: According to the report, matched synovial fluid samples from ankylosing spondylitis patients were significantly enriched for the disease-linked clones. Blood from ankylosing spondylitis patients appeared to be characterized by a TCR beta motif composed of under 10 highly homologous amino acid variants. The disease-linked clones had a CD8+ phenotype and were found at relatively low frequencies in peripheral blood. Some motif variants had previously been reported in the synovial fluid and blood of reactive arthritis patients, which suggests shared mechanisms of disease initiation.

Notes on this clonotype: Its specific antigen is unknown. No clone much larger than this one lies a single base away; base qualities are absent.

The germline V gene provides CDR1 SGHTA and CDR2 FQGNSA. Trimming removed 3 bases from V and 4 bases from J; the gene matches leave 6 bases unexplained. The CDR3 has 15 amino acids, counting the end cysteine and phenylalanine. The retained sequence is limited to the CDR3, 45 bases, with the frame set at the first base. The reads were generated on an Illumina HiSeq 2500. TCR beta libraries were prepared by quantitative 5'-RACE with molecular barcodes. In the paper's pipeline: A new computational method based on a probabilistic model of VDJ rearrangement was used to identify disease-linked TCR variants. The public sequencing data were trimmed at Q25 with fastp and processed into clonotypes with MiXCR by TCRdb, which kept only in-frame beta chains. For every CDR3 protein sequence, its rows merge into one entry that carries the most common genes and DNA. TCRdb, not the original authors, processed these V and J calls. The sample profile shows 700,000 to 1,000,000 distinct CDR3 sequences; 10% to 15% of them were found once. The top ten hold more than 0.5% of the sample.

Material for sequencing was blood, either unsorted or a sorted T cell fraction (not recorded which). The receptor's source is a male donor with ankylosing spondylitis. The chain is made from TRBV7-2 and TRBJ2-1, with 7 bases matching TRBD2. The sequenced DNA: TGTGCCAGCAGCTTCACAGCGGGGCATTACAATGAGCAGTTCTTC. The encoded protein is CASSFTAGHYNEQFF.